The 10 T cell receptor beta chains below were found in one sample sequenced in a study of T cells in Graves' hyperthyroidism and ophthalmopathy. Amplified regions were TCR beta CDR3 sequences from RNA transcripts. Primed by the HTBI set, a first-round RT-PCR was run on the TCR CDR3. TCRdb recomputed calls from the multiplex PCR reads with MiXCR, one row per CDR3 protein. In the table there are hundreds of thousands of distinct CDR3 sequences, approximately 14% of which are singletons. Specimen: blood. Every receptor here comes from a woman younger than 35 with Graves' hyperthyroidism.

Ten or more counts support this clonotype. The chain employs TRBV11-2 and TRBJ2-1, with 12 positions matching TRBD2. Trimming cost V 5 bases and J 0 bases; bases outside gene matches: 8. Germline-derived CDR1 and CDR2 are SGHAT and FQNNGV. The CDR3 length is 18 residues. CDR3 sequence (DNA): TGTGCCAGCAGCCCACCGGGACTAGCGGGTAGCTCCTACAATGAGCAGTTCTTC. Its protein product is CASSPPGLAGSSYNEQFF.

This clonotype came up many times. The chain has TRBV24-1 and TRBJ2-3; 7 nucleotides match TRBD2. In germline, CDR1 is KGHDR, CDR2 SFDVKD. Trimming cost V 4 bases and J 10 bases; bases outside gene matches: 19. The CDR3 contains 17 residues. CDR3 amino acids: CATSDPAMAGEVSAQYF. The CDR3 DNA is TGTGCCACCAGTGACCCTGCGATGGCGGGAGAGGTTTCGGCGCAGTATTTT.

There are many counts of this clonotype. The V gene is TRBV6-1, the J gene TRBJ1-1, with D tentatively TRBD1 (5 bases). CDR3 length equals 13 residues. V was clipped by 8 bases and J by 3 bases, with 13 bases between them. CDR1 and CDR2 from the germline V gene are MNHNS and SASEGT. The CDR3 reads CASRQGRYTEAFF. The CDR3 nucleotides are TGTGCCAGCCGCCAGGGCCGCTACACTGAAGCTTTCTTT.

There are a few counts of this clonotype. V gene TRBV7-2 combines with J gene TRBJ1-3; the match to TRBD1 covers 9 bases. The CDR3 runs 17 residues. CDR1 and CDR2 (germline): SGHTA, FQGNSA. V was pared by 3 bases and J by 3 bases, with 9 bases of the junction left unmatched. This CDR3 is CASSFQRQGGFGNTIYF. The CDR3 bases are TGTGCCAGCAGCTTCCAACGACAGGGGGGGTTTGGAAACACCATATATTTT.

This clonotype was detected many times. This sequence joins TRBV18 and TRBJ2-5, with 9 bases lining up with TRBD1. Germline-derived CDR1 and CDR2 are KGHSH and LQKENI. The V segment lost 5 bases and the J segment 4 bases; nucleotides outside the gene matches: 5. This CDR3 has 14 residues. CDR3 loop: CASSTGQGGETQYF. The CDR3 nucleotides are TGTGCCAGCTCAACGGGACAGGGAGGAGAGACCCAGTACTTC. The variable domain in full, completed from reference TRBV18 and TRBJ2-5, reads NAGVMQNPRHLVRRRGQEARLRCSPMKGHSHVYWYRQLPEEGLKFMVYLQKENIIDESGMPKERFSAEFPKEGPSILRIQQVVRGDSAAYFCASSTGQGGETQYFGPGTRLLVL.

The rearrangement links TRBV14 to TRBJ1-1, with unresolved D. The CDR3 has 12 amino acids. Germline values: CDR1 SGHDN, CDR2 FVKESK. The V end lost 6 bases, the J end lost 4 bases, and 9 bases lay between the germline ends. The CDR3 coding sequence is TGTGCCAGCAGTCTCATACTCACTGAAGCTTTCTTT. Protein: CASSLILTEAFF.

A note on this clonotype: One junction end disagrees with the germline gene, perhaps due to a read error. The genes are TRBV2 and TRBJ1-2; TRBD1 matches at 12 bases. The CDR3 contains 15 residues. Per germline, CDR1 SNHLY and CDR2 FYNNEI. The CDR3 loop is CASSEGTGGAYGYTF. For the CDR3, the DNA is TGTGCCAGCAGCGAAGGGACAGGGGGCGCGTATGGCTACACCTTC.

The chain employs TRBV19 and TRBJ1-5; no clear D. Trimming took off 2 bases at V and 2 bases at J, with 7 bases between the two ends. CDR3 size: 14 residues. The V gene's germline CDR1 is LNHDA and CDR2 SQIVND (reference sequence). The CDR3 DNA follows: TGTGCCAGTAGTATATCACTTGGCAATCAGCCCCAGCATTTT. Its protein is CASSISLGNQPQHF.

This clonotype was counted ten times or more. The rearrangement joins TRBV5-1 to TRBJ1-2; 7 positions match TRBD1. This CDR3 has 14 amino acids. The junction had 6 bases not matched to a gene; V was cut back by 5 bases and J by 2 bases. Germline-derived CDR1 and CDR2 are SGHRS and YFSETQ. The CDR3 region is CASRSTGRNYGYTF. The CDR3 DNA is TGCGCCAGCAGATCGACAGGGAGGAACTATGGCTACACCTTC. Using reference TRBV5-1 and TRBJ1-2 for the parts outside the CDR3, the full variable domain is KAGVTQTPRYLIKTRGQQVTLSCSPISGHRSVSWYQQTPGQGLQFLFEYFSETQRNKGNFPGRFSGRQFSNSRSEMNVSTLELGDSALYLCASRSTGRNYGYTFGSGTRLTVV.

This clonotype was recorded a few times. This chain links TRBV4-1 with TRBJ2-1; 8 nucleotides match TRBD2. This CDR3 has 16 amino acids. Trimming cost V 6 bases and J 5 bases; bases outside gene matches: 12. In germline, CDR1 is MGHRA, CDR2 YSYEKL. As DNA, the CDR3 is TGCGCCAGCAGGAGGAGCGGGAGCCGTATCAACAATGAGCAGTTCTTC. This sequence encodes CASRRSGSRINNEQFF.